A single sample is the source of the 9 T cell receptor beta chains below, sequenced in a study of shared clonotypes between healthy human individuals. This table comes from immunoSEQ multiplex PCR, and its TCRdb copy is limited to in-frame clones, with some not included. The sample lists about 2,500,000 clones; more than 80% were seen once. The source material was naive CD4+ T cells sorted from blood. The subset was: CD45RA+ positively selected. These receptors all come from a man aged 18 to 30 in good health.

The chain uses TRBV11-2 and TRBJ1-1; D not resolved. In germline, CDR1 is SGHAT, CDR2 FQNNGV. There are 14 residues in the CDR3. V was trimmed by 4 bases and J by 0 bases, leaving 9 bases between them. This CDR3 reads CASSSGVMNTEAFF. The DNA for the CDR3 is TGTGCCAGCAGCTCCGGAGTTATGAACACTGAAGCTTTCTTT.

This clone was detected only a few times. The chain links TRBV10-3 to TRBJ1-1; D is unresolved. This CDR3 spans 14 amino acids. Germline V gene sequence: CDR1 ENHRY, CDR2 SYGVKD. V lost 6 bases, J lost 10 bases, and 21 bases lay in between. The CDR3 region is CAISPSGANFGAFF. In nucleotides, the CDR3 is TGTGCCATCAGCCCCTCGGGTGCCAATTTCGGAGCTTTCTTT.

This clone was found a few times. At the DNA level, this CDR3 is encoded by other sequences in the same sample as well. This chain joins TRBV29-1 and TRBJ1-5; a weak D match, TRBD1 (6 bases). V was cut by 6 bases and J by 7 bases, with 16 bases left in between. This CDR3 region has 13 residues. Germline V lookup: CDR1 SQVTM, CDR2 ANQGSEA. The CDR3 reads CSVGEGGGQPQHF. CDR3 DNA: TGCAGCGTCGGGGAGGGGGGCGGACAGCCCCAGCATTTT.

This chain connects TRBV11-2 to TRBJ2-7, with a tentative D call TRBD2 (5 bases). Germline V gene data show CDR1 as SGHAT and CDR2 as FQNNGV. Trimming shortened V by 3 bases and J by 7 bases, and 16 bases separated the two germline ends. The CDR3 is 14 amino acids. The CDR3 bases are TGTGCCAGCAGCTTTCTCCCAGCCGAGGGAGAGCAGTACTTC. This sequence encodes CASSFLPAEGEQYF.

This sequence joins TRBV25-1 and TRBJ2-7, with 7 bases identical to TRBD1. The germline V gene has CDR1 MGHDK and CDR2 SYGVNS. The CDR3 extends over 14 amino acids. The J segment lost 4 bases and the V segment lost 5 bases, leaving 8 bases of the junction unmatched. CDR3 DNA sequence: TGTGCCAGCAGTCCGTCAGGGGGTAGGTACGAGCAGTACTTC. This gives the protein CASSPSGGRYEQYF.

There are a few counts of this clone. V is TRBV4-1 and J is TRBJ1-5; no clear D gene. V was pared by 3 bases and J by 8 bases, with 14 bases between. Germline loops: CDR1 MGHRA, CDR2 YSYEKL. This CDR3 comprises 14 residues. The CDR3 sequence: CASSHPGSMEPQHF. For the CDR3, the DNA is TGCGCCAGCAGCCATCCGGGAAGCATGGAGCCCCAGCATTTT.

This clone occurred once. The chain uses TRBV27 and TRBJ2-5; 7 positions match TRBD2. The CDR3 has 16 residues. Trimming at V came to 3 bases and at J to 5 bases, leaving 12 bases not matched to a gene. CDR1 MNHEY and CDR2 SMNVEV come from the germline V gene (reference sequence). CDR3 DNA: TGTGCCAGCAGTTTGAAAGGCGGGAGACTGTATGAGACCCAGTACTTC. This encodes CASSLKGGRLYETQYF.

The V call is TRBV7-2, the J call TRBJ2-7; D not resolved. CDR1 SGHTA and CDR2 FQGNSA come from the germline V gene. The CDR3 has 13 residues. V was clipped by 4 bases and J by 2 bases, with 9 bases between them. CDR3 amino acids: CASSSQLTYEQYF. The CDR3 bases are TGTGCCAGCAGCTCACAGTTAACCTACGAGCAGTACTTC.

The chain combines TRBV30 with TRBJ2-5, with D perhaps TRBD2 (6 bases). The last part of the DNA fits TRBJ2-7 better; the J call may be wrong. Germline CDR1 and CDR2: GTSNPN and SVGIG (reference sequence). The CDR3 consists of 13 residues. The CDR3 region has the DNA TGTGCCTGGACTATCGGGGGAGCCTACGAGCAGTACTTC. It codes for CAWTIGGAYEQYF.